The sample holds a few counts of the clone carrying this T cell receptor (beta chain). The antigen is not known. The data stem from a study of Ad26.COV2.S vaccination and SARS-CoV-2 variants. Looking at the study overall: Intramuscularly, Ad26.COV2.S was given either once or twice, 56 days apart. Findings and caveats of the study: Reported post-vaccination CD8+ and CD4+ T cell responses to spike showed substantial breadth. Participants given vaccine showed non-spike TCR breadth similar to that of placebo recipients.

The treatment is: roughly 20 received Ad26.COV2.S at low or high dose, single or two shots; 5 received placebo; per-sample allocation not given. Day 63 following the first vaccine or placebo injection was when the samples were taken. Vaccine was an Ad26 vector expressing Wuhan-strain SARS-CoV-2 spike. Only in-frame clones appear in the TCRdb table, and some are missing; sequencing was by immunoSEQ multiplex PCR. The profile shows about 350,000 clones, 65% to 90% of them singletons. The CDR3 length is 15 residues. V gave up 2 bases and J gave up 7 bases, with 12 bases separating them. CDR1 and CDR2 (germline): MNHEY, SMNVEV (reference sequence).

The chain couples TRBV27 to TRBJ1-6; maybe TRBD1 (5 bases). The input for sequencing was peripheral blood, taken in a trial of Ad26.COV2.S vaccine versus placebo. The source is a person between 18 and 59 years old who received the Ad26.COV2.S COVID-19 vaccine or a placebo. CDR3 sequence (DNA): TGTGCCAGCAGTTTAAATCGAGGGGTGAATTCACCCCTCCACTTT. It codes for CASSLNRGVNSPLHF.